The source of this T cell receptor (beta chain) is a study of blood T cell repertoires in COVID-19. Study-wide context: There were acute and convalescent COVID-19 samples, and they came from the United States, Italy and Spain.

CDR1 is MNHEY and CDR2 is SMNVEV in the germline V gene (reference sequence). This CDR3 is 12 amino acids long. V was clipped by 6 bases and J by 5 bases, with 8 bases between them. Method: immunoSEQ multiplex PCR; TCRdb's copy keeps in-frame clones and lacks some. The sample yields hundreds of thousands of clones, roughly nine tenths seen once. Those enrolled, adults aged roughly 18 to 100 years, came from about two dozen US areas. The material sequenced was PBMCs or T cells enriched from blood (not recorded which). The receptor was derived from a young man who had recovered from COVID-19. The chain uses TRBV27 and TRBJ2-1; D ambiguous. The CDR3 sequence is CASSRLNNEQFF. The CDR3 DNA reads TGTGCCAGCAGCAGACTCAACAATGAGCAGTTCTTC.